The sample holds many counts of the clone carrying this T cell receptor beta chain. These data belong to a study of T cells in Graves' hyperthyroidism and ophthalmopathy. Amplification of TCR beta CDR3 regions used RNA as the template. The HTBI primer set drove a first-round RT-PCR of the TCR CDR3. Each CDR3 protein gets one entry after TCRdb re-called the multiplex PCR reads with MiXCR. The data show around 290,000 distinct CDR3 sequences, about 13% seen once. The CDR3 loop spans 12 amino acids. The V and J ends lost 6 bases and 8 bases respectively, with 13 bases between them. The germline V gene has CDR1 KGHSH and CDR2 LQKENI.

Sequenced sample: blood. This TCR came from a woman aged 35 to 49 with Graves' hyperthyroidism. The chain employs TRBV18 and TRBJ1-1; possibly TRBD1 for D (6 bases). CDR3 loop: CASSPDSLEAFF. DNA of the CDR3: TGTGCCAGCTCTCCGGACAGTTTGGAAGCTTTCTTT.